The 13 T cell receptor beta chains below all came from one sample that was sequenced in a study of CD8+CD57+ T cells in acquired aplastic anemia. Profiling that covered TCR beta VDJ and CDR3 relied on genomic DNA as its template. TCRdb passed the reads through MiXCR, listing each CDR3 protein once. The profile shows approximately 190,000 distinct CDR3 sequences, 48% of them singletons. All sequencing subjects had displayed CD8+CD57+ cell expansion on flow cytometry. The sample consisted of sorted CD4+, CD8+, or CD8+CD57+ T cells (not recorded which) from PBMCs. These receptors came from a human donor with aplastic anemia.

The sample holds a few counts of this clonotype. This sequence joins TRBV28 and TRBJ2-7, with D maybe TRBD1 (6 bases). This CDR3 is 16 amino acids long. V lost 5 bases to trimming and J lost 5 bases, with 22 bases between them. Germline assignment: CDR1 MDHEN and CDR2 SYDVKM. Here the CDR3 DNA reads TGTGCCAGCAGTATAAATAACCCCGGGACACGGGACGAGCAGTACTTC. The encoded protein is CASSINNPGTRDEQYF.

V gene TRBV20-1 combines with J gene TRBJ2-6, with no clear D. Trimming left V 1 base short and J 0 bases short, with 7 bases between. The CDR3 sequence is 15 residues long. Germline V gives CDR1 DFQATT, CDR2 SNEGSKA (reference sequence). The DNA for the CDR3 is TGCAGTGCTAGAGGGGGTAGCTCTGGGGCCAACGTCCTGACTTTC. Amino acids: CSARGGSSGANVLTF.

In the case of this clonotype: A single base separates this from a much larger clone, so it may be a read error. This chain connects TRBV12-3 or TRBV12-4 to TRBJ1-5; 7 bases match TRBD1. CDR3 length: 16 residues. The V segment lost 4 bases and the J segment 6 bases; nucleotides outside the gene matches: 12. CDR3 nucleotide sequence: TGTGCCAGCAGTTCAGAGACAGGGAGGAACGGTCAGCCCCAGCATTTT. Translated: CASSSETGRNGQPQHF.

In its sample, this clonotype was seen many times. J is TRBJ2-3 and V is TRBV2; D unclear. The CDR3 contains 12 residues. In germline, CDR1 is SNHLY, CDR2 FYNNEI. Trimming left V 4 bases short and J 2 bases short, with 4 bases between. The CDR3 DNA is TGTGCCAGCAGTGGACTCACAGATACGCAGTATTTT. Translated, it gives CASSGLTDTQYF.

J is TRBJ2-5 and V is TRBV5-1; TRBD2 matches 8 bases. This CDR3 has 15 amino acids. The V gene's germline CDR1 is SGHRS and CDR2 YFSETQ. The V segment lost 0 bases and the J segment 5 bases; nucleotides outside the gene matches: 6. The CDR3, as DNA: TGCGCCAGCAGCTTGGCTGGCGGGAGGAGTGAGACCCAGTACTTC. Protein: CASSLAGGRSETQYF. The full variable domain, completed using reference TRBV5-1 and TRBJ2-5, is KAGVTQTPRYLIKTRGQQVTLSCSPISGHRSVSWYQQTPGQGLQFLFEYFSETQRNKGNFPGRFSGRQFSNSRSEMNVSTLELGDSALYLCASSLAGGRSETQYFGPGTRLLVL.

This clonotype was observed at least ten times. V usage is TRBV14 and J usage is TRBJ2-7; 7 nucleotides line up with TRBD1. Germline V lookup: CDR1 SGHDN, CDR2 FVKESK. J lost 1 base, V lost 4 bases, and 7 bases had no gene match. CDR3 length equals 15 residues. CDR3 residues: CASSLTTGWSYEQYF. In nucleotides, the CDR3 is TGTGCCAGCAGCCTAACGACAGGGTGGTCCTACGAGCAGTACTTC.

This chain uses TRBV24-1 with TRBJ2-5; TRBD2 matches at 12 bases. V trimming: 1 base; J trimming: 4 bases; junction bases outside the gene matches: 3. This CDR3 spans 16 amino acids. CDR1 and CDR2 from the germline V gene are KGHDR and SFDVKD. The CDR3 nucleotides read TGTGCCACCAGTGATTTTGTACTAGCGGGAGGAGAGACCCAGTACTTC. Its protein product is CATSDFVLAGGETQYF.

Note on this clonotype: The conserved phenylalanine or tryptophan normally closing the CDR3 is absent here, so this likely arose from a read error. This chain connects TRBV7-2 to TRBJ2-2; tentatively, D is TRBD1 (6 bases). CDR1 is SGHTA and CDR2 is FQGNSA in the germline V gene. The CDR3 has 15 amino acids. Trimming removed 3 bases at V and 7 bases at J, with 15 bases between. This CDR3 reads CASSFVAGANGELFS. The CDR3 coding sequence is TGTGCCAGCAGCTTCGTGGCAGGGGCCAACGGGGAGCTGTTTTCT.

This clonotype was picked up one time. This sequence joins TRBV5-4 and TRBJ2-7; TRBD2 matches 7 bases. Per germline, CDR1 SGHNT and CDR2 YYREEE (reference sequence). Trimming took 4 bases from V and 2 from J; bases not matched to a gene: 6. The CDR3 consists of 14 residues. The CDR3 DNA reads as TGTGCCAGCAGCCAGGGCGGGAGCCCCTACGAGCAGTACTTC. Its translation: CASSQGGSPYEQYF.

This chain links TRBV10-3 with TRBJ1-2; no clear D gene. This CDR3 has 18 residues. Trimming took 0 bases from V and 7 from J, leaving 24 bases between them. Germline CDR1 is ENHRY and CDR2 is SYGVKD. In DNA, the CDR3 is TGTGCCATCAGTGAGTCTTTAGCGGGAGGCAGTCGTCTAGGTGGCTACACCTTC. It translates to CAISESLAGGSRLGGYTF.

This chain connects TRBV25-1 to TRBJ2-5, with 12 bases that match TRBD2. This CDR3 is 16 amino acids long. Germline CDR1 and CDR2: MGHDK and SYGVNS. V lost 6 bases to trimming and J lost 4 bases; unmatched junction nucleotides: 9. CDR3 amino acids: CASSHGLAGFAETQYF. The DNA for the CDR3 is TGTGCCAGCAGCCATGGACTAGCGGGATTTGCAGAGACCCAGTACTTC. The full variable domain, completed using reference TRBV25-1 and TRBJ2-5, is EADIYQTPRYLVIGTGKKITLECSQTMGHDKMYWYQQDPGMELHLIHYSYGVNSTEKGDLSSESTVSRIRTEHFPLTLESARPSHTSQYLCASSHGLAGFAETQYFGPGTRLLVL.

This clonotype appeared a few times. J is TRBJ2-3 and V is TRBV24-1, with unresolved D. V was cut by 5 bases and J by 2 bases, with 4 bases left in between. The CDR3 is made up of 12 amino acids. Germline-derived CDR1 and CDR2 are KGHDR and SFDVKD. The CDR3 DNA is TGTGCCACCAGTGTCGACACAGATACGCAGTATTTT. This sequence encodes CATSVDTDTQYF.

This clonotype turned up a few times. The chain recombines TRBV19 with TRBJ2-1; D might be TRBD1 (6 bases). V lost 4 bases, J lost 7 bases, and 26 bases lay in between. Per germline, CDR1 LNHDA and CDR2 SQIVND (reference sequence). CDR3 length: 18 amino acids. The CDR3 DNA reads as TGTGCCAGTAGTAAGTCGAGACAGGAACACGGGTGGCCGAATGAGCAGTTCTTC. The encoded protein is CASSKSRQEHGWPNEQFF.